This TCR beta chain was sequenced for a study of blood T cell repertoires in COVID-19. Study as a whole: The samples span acute and convalescent COVID-19 from the United States, Italy and Spain. T cells, B-cell-depleted T cells, or PBMCs supplied cDNA or gDNA.

Authors' processing steps: Amplifying reference gene primers gave estimates of nucleated cell counts. The assay was immunoSEQ multiplex PCR, and TCRdb's table has in-frame clones only and misses some. V, J and clone size were drawn from that table, and D and trimming were deduced from the DNA. The sample carries about 110,000 clones, roughly 87% recorded once. Sequences were obtained from peripheral blood. The TCR originated in a human donor in a cohort sampled during active COVID-19.

The CDR3 sequence: CASSSQRGITSTDTQYF. CDR3 in DNA: TGTGCCAGCAGCTCTCAGCGGGGGATCACAAGCACAGATACGCAGTATTTT. The chain uses TRBV9 and TRBJ2-3; 8 positions agree with TRBD2. Per germline, CDR1 SGDLS and CDR2 YYNGEE. The junction had 10 bases not matched to a gene; V was cut back by 4 bases and J by 0 bases. This CDR3 region has 17 residues.